This T cell receptor beta chain was retrieved from a study of blood T cell repertoires in COVID-19 (dated by TCRdb to between 2020 and 2021). Some background on the complete study: Samples covering the acute and convalescent phases of COVID-19 were provided by collaborators in the United States, Italy and Spain. A de-identified subject ID, COVID-19 status, age in years and sex were almost always included in the sample metadata. HLA class I and class II types, where available, came from metadata supplied by the sample provider rather than from assay-based typing. The material from the prospective study consisted of cDNA or gDNA derived from T cells, B-cell-depleted T cells, or PBMCs. The repertoires were made available in a free public database intended to serve as a resource for research on the immune response to SARS-CoV-2. Samples were obtained from the ongoing ImmuneRACE study (first 160 participants) and from some 1,200 subjects provided by 6 global collaborators. Deeply sampled blood TCRbeta repertoires from subjects exposed to, actively infected with, or recovered from COVID-19 were included in the dataset.

One collaborating source in Seattle enrolled patients during active infection and followed them longitudinally through the course of disease. Each collaborating institution followed its own protocols to collect whole blood in K2EDTA tubes. For TCRbeta analysis, collaborators shipped samples as frozen whole blood, isolated PBMCs, or DNA extracted from either of those sample types. As concerns this clone: The antigen this receptor binds is unknown. Base quality data are lacking; no much larger clone is found one base away.

What the work shows at the level of the full study, not this receptor alone: How much clinical and demographic metadata was included differed by source and by participant, and the metadata was provided uncurated.

Including cysteine and phenylalanine, the CDR3 has 13 amino acids. Only CDR3 DNA remains: 39 bases, in frame from the first base. CDR1 is given as SGHAT and CDR2 as FQNNGV, both from the germline V gene. V was cut back by 1 base and J by 5 bases, leaving a gap of 8 bases between them. The immunoSEQ Assay, a bias-controlled multiplex PCR, was used to amplify TCRbeta CDR3 regions from genomic DNA. The original pipeline was this. The number of nucleated cells in each sample was estimated by amplification of reference gene primers within the assay. Sequence reads were collapsed and filtered to measure the absolute abundance of every unique TCRbeta CDR3 rearrangement. For each sample, productive Simpson clonality was calculated as the square root of Simpson's diversity index across productive rearrangements. In its TCRdb copy, this immuneACCESS table keeps in-frame sequences only and misses some clones. Where compared with another copy, unresolved V genes explain less than half of these, and the others have no known cause. Clone size and V and J calls were adopted from that table, with D and trimming inferred from the DNA. For this sample there are about 270,000 clones; less than 90% appear just once. About 12% of the sample is held by the ten biggest clonotypes.

The sequenced material came from peripheral blood. The clonotype comes from a woman between 25 and 40 years old with COVID-19, enrolled during active disease. The sequence is built from TRBV11-2 and TRBJ1-1; a tentative D match to TRBD1 spans 6 bases. The CDR3 protein sequence reads: CASSLGTGTEAFF. The nucleotide sequence reads TGTGCCAGCAGCTTAGGAACAGGGACTGAAGCTTTCTTT.